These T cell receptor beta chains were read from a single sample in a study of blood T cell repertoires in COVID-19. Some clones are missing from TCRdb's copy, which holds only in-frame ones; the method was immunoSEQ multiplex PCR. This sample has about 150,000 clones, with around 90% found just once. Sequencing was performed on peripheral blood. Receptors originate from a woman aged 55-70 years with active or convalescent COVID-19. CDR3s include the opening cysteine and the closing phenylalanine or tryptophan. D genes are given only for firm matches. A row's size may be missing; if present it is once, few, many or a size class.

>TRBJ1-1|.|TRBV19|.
CASSMFRAAEAFF
TGTGCCAGTAGTATGTTCAGGGCGGCCGAAGCTTTCTTT
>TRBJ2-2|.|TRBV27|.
CASSPSLGGTGELFF
TGTGCCAGCAGTCCATCTCTAGGGGGCACCGGGGAGCTGTTTTTT
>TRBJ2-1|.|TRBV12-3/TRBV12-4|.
CASSQIINEQFF
TGTGCCAGCAGTCAGATCATCAATGAGCAGTTCTTC
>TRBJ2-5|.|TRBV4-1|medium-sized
CASSQVRGRVGETQYF
TGCGCCAGCAGCCAAGTAAGGGGTCGGGTGGGTGAGACCCAGTACTTC
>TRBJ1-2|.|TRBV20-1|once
CSASFGNYGYTF
TGCAGTGCTAGTTTCGGTAACTATGGCTACACCTTC
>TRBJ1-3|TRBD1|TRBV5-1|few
CASSQGTGGGNTIYF
TGCGCCAGCAGCCAGGGGACAGGGGGCGGAAACACCATATATTTT
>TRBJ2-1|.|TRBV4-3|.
CASSQAFLASNEQFF
TGCGCCAGCAGCCAAGCTTTTCTAGCGAGCAATGAGCAGTTCTTC
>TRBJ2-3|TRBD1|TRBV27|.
CATRQGTDTQYF
TGTGCCACCCGACAGGGAACAGATACGCAGTATTTT
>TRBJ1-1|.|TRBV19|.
CASLDSRNTEAFF
TGTGCCAGTCTGGACAGCCGGAACACTGAAGCTTTCTTT
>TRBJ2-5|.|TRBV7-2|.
CASSLAPRETQYF
TGTGCCAGCAGCTTAGCCCCCCGTGAGACCCAGTACTTC
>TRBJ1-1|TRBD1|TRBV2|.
CASRPLGTVTEAFF
TGTGCCAGCAGACCGCTTGGGACAGTCACTGAAGCTTTCTTT
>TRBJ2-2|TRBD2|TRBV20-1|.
CSASMLLAGGQGTGELFF
TGCAGTGCTAGTATGTTACTAGCGGGGGGGCAAGGCACCGGGGAGCTGTTTTTT
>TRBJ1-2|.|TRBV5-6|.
CASSFLGGYTF
TGTGCCAGCAGCTTCCTAGGTGGCTACACCTTC
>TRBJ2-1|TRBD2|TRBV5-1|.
CASIDPSGGADEQFF
TGCGCCAGCATAGACCCTAGCGGGGGGGCCGATGAGCAGTTCTTC
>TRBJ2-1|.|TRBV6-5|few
CASSHGERWEQFF
TGTGCCAGCAGCCATGGGGAGAGGTGGGAGCAGTTCTTC
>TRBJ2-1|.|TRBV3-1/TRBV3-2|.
CASSQEGTSYNEQFF
TGTGCCAGCAGCCAAGAAGGGACATCCTACAATGAGCAGTTCTTC
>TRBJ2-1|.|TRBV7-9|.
CASSLAIDNEQFF
TGTGCCAGCAGCTTAGCCATTGACAATGAGCAGTTCTTC
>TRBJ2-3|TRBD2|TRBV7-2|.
CASSFRLALTDTQYF
TGTGCCAGCAGCTTCCGACTAGCCCTCACTGATACGCAGTATTTT
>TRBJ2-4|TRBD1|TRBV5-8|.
CASSMGQGLDIQYF
TGTGCCAGCAGCATGGGACAGGGTCTGGACATTCAGTACTTC
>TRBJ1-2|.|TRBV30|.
CAWSSVQVLTF
TGTGCCTGGAGTTCCGTTCAGGTTCTCACCTTC
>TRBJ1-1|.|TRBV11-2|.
CASRSLGKAFF
TGTGCCAGCAGAAGTCTCGGTAAAGCTTTCTTT
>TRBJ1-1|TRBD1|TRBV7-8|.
CASSLDRGQSNTEAFF
TGTGCCAGCAGCCTAGACAGGGGACAATCGAACACTGAAGCTTTCTTT
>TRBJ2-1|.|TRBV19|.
CASKEQSYNEQFF
TGTGCCAGTAAAGAACAATCCTACAATGAGCAGTTCTTC
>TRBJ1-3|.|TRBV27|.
CASSLSGTRKASRHTIYF
TGTGCCAGCAGTTTATCTGGGACAAGAAAGGCGTCTAGGCACACCATATATTTT
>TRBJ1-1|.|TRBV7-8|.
CASSLVAGGNTEAFF
TGTGCCAGCAGCTTAGTCGCCGGCGGAAACACTGAAGCTTTCTTT
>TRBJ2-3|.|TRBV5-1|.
CASGRGENTQYF
TGCGCCAGCGGGAGGGGGGAAAATACGCAGTATTTT
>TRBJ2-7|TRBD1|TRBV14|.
CASSQDPGTGPYEQYF
TGTGCCAGCAGCCAAGATCCCGGGACAGGACCCTACGAGCAGTACTTC
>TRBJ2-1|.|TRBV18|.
CASSPPVSSYNEQFF
TGTGCCAGCTCACCACCGGTGAGCTCCTACAATGAGCAGTTCTTC
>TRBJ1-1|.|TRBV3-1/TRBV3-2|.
CASSRGDNRNTEAFF
TGTGCCAGCAGCCGAGGGGACAACCGGAACACTGAAGCTTTCTTT
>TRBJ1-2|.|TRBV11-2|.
CASSTLQARYGYTF
TGTGCCAGCAGCACCTTACAGGCCCGCTATGGCTACACCTTC
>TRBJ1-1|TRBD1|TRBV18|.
CASSPRLGQGDTEAFF
TGTGCCAGCTCACCACGTCTGGGACAGGGTGACACTGAAGCTTTCTTT